This TCR beta chain was captured in a study of control samples from healthy donors and cancer patients. Some clones are missing from TCRdb's copy, which holds only in-frame ones; the method was immunoSEQ multiplex PCR. The sample lists more than 100,000 clones, approximately 90% seen once, with 8.5% to 10% in the top ten. The CDR3 contains 15 residues. In germline, CDR1 is SGHNT, CDR2 YYREEE (reference sequence). V dropped 1 base and J dropped 0 bases, with 8 bases sitting between them. The source of this sequence is a man younger than 30 in good health. Material for sequencing was blood. The rearrangement uses TRBV5-4 and TRBJ1-3; D is undetermined. CDR3: CASSLYRVSGNTIYF. In DNA, the CDR3 is TGTGCCAGCAGCTTGTATCGGGTCTCTGGAAACACCATATATTTT.